This T cell receptor (beta chain) was obtained from a study of graft-versus-host responses after intestinal transplantation. Study context: Tacrolimus and steroids were given for roughly 3 years to all recipients after anti-thymocyte globulin induction.

The table came from immunoSEQ multiplex PCR; TCRdb's copy has only in-frame clones and leaves some out. The sample has more than 75,000 clones; 80% to 95% are singletons. The CDR3 consists of 15 residues. Losses at the gene ends were 6 bases for V and 5 bases for J; bases not matched to a gene: 7. The V gene's germline CDR1 is WSHSY and CDR2 SAAADI. A note on this clone: Its antigen is as yet unknown.

Findings and caveats of the study: Early post-transplant HvG declines tracked with peak circulating GvH clone levels. Some patients had graft-donor T cell macrochimerism, and their allografts showed high graft-versus-host to host-versus-graft clonal ratios.

This clonotype was obtained from a human donor who was the organ donor for an intestinal transplant. Sequencing used unstimulated CD4+ T cells sorted from spleen or lymph node cells, obtained before transplant. The J gene is TRBJ2-5, the V gene TRBV10-2; 12 nucleotides line up with TRBD2. DNA of the CDR3: TGCGCCAGCAGATTATCTAGCGGGAGGGTGGAGACCCAGTACTTC. This gives the protein CASRLSSGRVETQYF.